The 22 T cell receptor beta chains in this list originate from one sample, sequenced in a study of cytomegalovirus exposure and HLA in healthy donors. PCR used 60 Vbeta primers and 13 Jbeta primers. Assay used: immunoSEQ multiplex PCR; TCRdb lists only in-frame clones, some missing. The sample lists hundreds of thousands of clones, 75% to 90% occurring once. The sample was PBMCs. The receptors come from a woman under 30 in good health and CMV-seronegative.

The rearrangement links TRBV19 to TRBJ2-1; TRBD2 matches 8 bases. The trim removed 6 bases at V and 2 bases at J, leaving 15 bases unmatched. From germline, CDR1 is LNHDA and CDR2 SQIVND (reference sequence). This CDR3 has 18 residues. CDR3 sequence (DNA): TGTGCCAGTAGGTCCTTCGGGGGGGCCCCTACTGCCTACAATGAGCAGTTCTTC. It codes for CASRSFGGAPTAYNEQFF.

V gene TRBV27 combines with J gene TRBJ2-7; D might be TRBD1 (5 bases). Germline V gene sequence: CDR1 MNHEY, CDR2 SMNVEV (reference sequence). V was trimmed by 2 bases and J by 3 bases, leaving 17 bases between them. The CDR3 consists of 16 residues. The CDR3 sequence is CASSLQGFKSNYEQYF. CDR3 coding DNA: TGTGCCAGCAGTTTACAGGGTTTTAAATCCAACTACGAGCAGTACTTC.

This chain links TRBV2 with TRBJ2-7, with D possibly matching TRBD2 (6 bases). The CDR3 consists of 14 residues. With 8 bases removed from V and 0 bases from J, the gap between germline ends came to 14 bases. Germline CDR1 is SNHLY and CDR2 is FYNNEI. CDR3 residues: CASLAGGGSYEQYF. The CDR3 region has the DNA TGTGCCAGCTTAGCCGGGGGTGGCTCCTACGAGCAGTACTTC. Complete variable domain (other parts from reference TRBV2 and TRBJ2-7): EPEVTQTPSHQVTQMGQEVILRCVPISNHLYFYWYRQILGQKVEFLVSFYNNEISEKSEIFDDQFSVERPDGSNFTLKIRSTKLEDSAMYFCASLAGGGSYEQYFGPGTRLTVT.

This sequence joins TRBV25-1 and TRBJ1-2; 8 positions agree with TRBD1. Germline-derived CDR1 and CDR2 are MGHDK and SYGVNS. The CDR3 sequence is 15 residues long. V gave up 4 bases and J gave up 4 bases; unmatched junction bases: 8. The CDR3 nucleotides read TGTGCCAGCAGTGTTGACAGGGGACCACTCTATGGCTACACCTTC. Translated: CASSVDRGPLYGYTF.

This clone was recorded once. This sequence joins TRBV4-1 and TRBJ1-4; maybe TRBD1 (5 bases). Germline V lookup: CDR1 MGHRA, CDR2 YSYEKL. The CDR3 extends over 16 amino acids. The ends were cut back, 3 bases at V and 4 bases at J, with 15 bases in the middle. For the CDR3, the DNA is TGCGCCAGCAGCCAGCCTCCCCGGGGGATTAATGAAAAACTGTTTTTT. This translates into CASSQPPRGINEKLFF.

The chain uses TRBV6-1 and TRBJ2-2; a weak D match, TRBD2 (7 bases). The CDR3 is made up of 15 amino acids. Germline V gene data show CDR1 as MNHNS and CDR2 as SASEGT. Between the trimmed V and J ends, which lost 4 bases and 4 bases, there was a span of 13 bases. CDR3 sequence: CASSVGGPGTGELFF. The CDR3 bases are TGTGCCAGCAGTGTGGGGGGGCCTGGCACCGGGGAGCTGTTTTTT.

The V and J genes are TRBV4-1 and TRBJ1-3; unclear D gene. Trimming removed 4 bases at V and 2 bases at J, with 9 bases between. The CDR3 runs to 14 residues. Germline V gene sequence: CDR1 MGHRA, CDR2 YSYEKL. CDR3 DNA sequence: TGCGCCAGCAGCCCGAGGGTGACTGGAAACACCATATATTTT. This translates into CASSPRVTGNTIYF.

This chain uses TRBV4-1 with TRBJ2-5; 7 bases align to TRBD1. The CDR3 has 16 amino acids. Germline CDR1 reads MGHRA; CDR2 reads YSYEKL. Losses at the gene ends were 0 bases for V and 5 bases for J; bases not matched to a gene: 9. Here the CDR3 reads CASSQDRRGPGETQYF. The CDR3, as DNA: TGCGCCAGCAGCCAAGATAGAAGGGGGCCAGGTGAGACCCAGTACTTC.

The chain uses TRBV9 and TRBJ1-4, with D tentatively TRBD1 (5 bases). The CDR3 loop spans 14 amino acids. CDR1 and CDR2 from the germline V gene are SGDLS and YYNGEE. V gave up 3 bases and J gave up 8 bases, with 14 bases separating them. The CDR3 DNA is TGTGCCAGCAGCGCCGCCCCGAACAGGGAAAAACTGTTTTTT. The encoded protein is CASSAAPNREKLFF.

This clone was detected once. The chain recombines TRBV9 with TRBJ2-3, with 8 bases matching TRBD2. This CDR3 contains 15 residues. The germline V gene has CDR1 SGDLS and CDR2 YYNGEE. J gave up 5 bases and V 0 bases, and 5 bases lay outside the gene matches. DNA for the CDR3: TGTGCCAGCAGCGTAGGAGCGGGAGTTGGAGATACGCAGTATTTT. It translates to CASSVGAGVGDTQYF.

The chain combines TRBV5-1 with TRBJ2-2; 11 nucleotides line up with TRBD2. After removal of 4 bases from V and 5 bases from J, the junction contained 7 bases not matched to a gene. The CDR3 has 16 amino acids. The germline gives CDR1 SGHRS, CDR2 YFSETQ. CDR3 sequence (DNA): TGCGCCAGCAGCCCCCTAGCGGGGGGAAGGACCGGGGAGCTGTTTTTT. It translates to CASSPLAGGRTGELFF.

V and J are TRBV27 and TRBJ2-3, with a tentative D call TRBD2 (5 bases). The CDR3 length is 19 residues. From germline, CDR1 is MNHEY and CDR2 SMNVEV (reference sequence). Trimming shortened V by 6 bases and J by 0 bases, and 25 bases separated the two germline ends. In nucleotides, the CDR3 is TGTGCCAGCAGGAGGCTAGCAGTCGTTCGAGAAACTAGCACAGATACGCAGTATTTT. Protein product: CASRRLAVVRETSTDTQYF.

This clone has a handful of counts. V usage is TRBV6-5 and J usage is TRBJ2-5; 8 bases match TRBD2. Germline CDR1 reads MNHEY; CDR2 reads SVGAGI. V lost 5 bases and J lost 3; bases outside the gene matches: 5. This CDR3 region has 14 residues. The CDR3 region is CASSLLAGEETQYF. The CDR3 nucleotides are TGTGCCAGCAGTCTCCTAGCGGGTGAAGAGACCCAGTACTTC.

This clone was seen once. This chain uses TRBV19 with TRBJ2-1; 7 bases are shared with TRBD2. The CDR3 extends over 15 amino acids. Germline CDR1 reads LNHDA; CDR2 reads SQIVND (reference sequence). After removal of 7 bases from V and 8 bases from J, the junction contained 14 bases not matched to a gene. The CDR3 nucleotides read TGTGCCAGTAATGACCCAGCGGGATCTCTCGATGAGCAGTTCTTC. Its translation: CASNDPAGSLDEQFF. The full variable domain, in which reference TRBV19 and TRBJ2-1 provide the parts outside the CDR3, is DGGITQSPKYLFRKEGQNVTLSCEQNLNHDAMYWYRQDPGQGLRLIYYSQIVNDFQKGDIAEGYSVSREKKESFPLTVTSAQKNPTAFYLCASNDPAGSLDEQFFGPGTRLTVL.

The chain links TRBV4-2 to TRBJ2-3; 11 nucleotides align to TRBD2. Germline V gene lookup returns CDR1 LGHNA and CDR2 YNFKEQ. The CDR3 spans 17 residues. V shed 0 bases, J shed 4 bases, and the junction held 6 bases outside the gene matches. CDR3 sequence: CASSQDIAGGRADTQYF. The CDR3 coding sequence is TGTGCCAGCAGCCAAGATATAGCGGGGGGGCGAGCAGATACGCAGTATTTT.

V usage is TRBV5-1 and J usage is TRBJ2-7; D ambiguous. CDR3 length equals 13 residues. In germline, CDR1 is SGHRS, CDR2 YFSETQ. The V end lost 4 bases, the J end lost 5 bases, and 13 bases lay between the germline ends. CDR3 DNA sequence: TGCGCCAGCAGCCCGCCGAGCAACCACGAGCAGTACTTC. As protein: CASSPPSNHEQYF. The full variable domain, completed using reference TRBV5-1 and TRBJ2-7, is KAGVTQTPRYLIKTRGQQVTLSCSPISGHRSVSWYQQTPGQGLQFLFEYFSETQRNKGNFPGRFSGRQFSNSRSEMNVSTLELGDSALYLCASSPPSNHEQYFGPGTRLTVT.

The chain is built from TRBV7-2 and TRBJ2-7; D is uncertain. Germline CDR1 SGHTA, CDR2 FQGNSA. The V and J ends lost 2 bases and 1 base respectively, with 12 bases between them. This CDR3 contains 15 residues. CDR3 amino acids: CASSLLWRRSYEQYF. CDR3 sequence (DNA): TGTGCCAGCAGCTTACTTTGGCGCAGGTCCTACGAGCAGTACTTC.

The chain joins TRBV7-8 to TRBJ2-5, with a tentative D call TRBD2 (5 bases). Germline CDR1 is SGHVS and CDR2 is FQNEAQ. This CDR3 region has 12 residues. Trimming took off 9 bases at V and 5 bases at J, with 13 bases between the two ends. The CDR3 DNA is TGTGCCAGTCAGGAGGCTTGGGAGACCCAGTACTTC. Encoded protein: CASQEAWETQYF.

V gene TRBV5-8 combines with J gene TRBJ2-5; D may be TRBD2 (7 bases). The germline CDR1 and CDR2 sequences are SGHTS and YDEGEE. V lost 5 bases to trimming and J lost 1 base, with 15 bases between them. The length of the CDR3 is 15 residues. This CDR3 reads CASSWGGRRQETQYF. The CDR3 region has the DNA TGTGCCAGCAGTTGGGGGGGGCGTCGCCAAGAGACCCAGTACTTC.

This clone showed up just once. This rearrangement joins TRBV9 to TRBJ2-5; tentatively, D is TRBD2 (6 bases). The V gene lost 4 bases and the J gene lost 1 base, with 14 bases spanning the gap. Germline lookup yields CDR1 SGDLS and CDR2 YYNGEE. This CDR3 contains 15 residues. The CDR3 loop is CASSTRDFTQETQYF. The CDR3 coding sequence is TGTGCCAGCAGCACGCGGGACTTCACCCAAGAGACCCAGTACTTC. The whole variable domain, remainder taken from reference TRBV9 and TRBJ2-5, is DSGVTQTPKHLITATGQRVTLRCSPRSGDLSVYWYQQSLDQGLQFLIQYYNGEERAKGNILERFSAQQFPDLHSELNLSSLELGDSALYFCASSTRDFTQETQYFGPGTRLLVL.

The chain carries TRBV27 and TRBJ2-7; 7 bases are a match to TRBD2. Germline V gene sequence: CDR1 MNHEY, CDR2 SMNVEV (reference sequence). The CDR3 spans 13 residues. V was pared by 5 bases and J by 7 bases, with 8 bases of the junction left unmatched. CDR3 amino acids: CASSLDRGGEQYF. CDR3 bases: TGTGCCAGCAGTCTGGACCGGGGAGGGGAGCAGTACTTC.

V gene TRBV9 combines with J gene TRBJ2-7; TRBD2 is a possible D gene (5 bases). The CDR3 has 15 residues. The germline V gene encodes CDR1 SGDLS and CDR2 YYNGEE. Trimming cost V 0 bases and J 2 bases, with 12 bases left between them. CDR3 region: CASSVEPGKTYEQYF. The CDR3 nucleotides read TGTGCCAGCAGCGTAGAGCCGGGGAAAACCTACGAGCAGTACTTC.